A single sample gave rise to the 27 T cell receptor beta chains below, sequenced in a study of shared clonotypes between healthy human individuals (dated by TCRdb to 2018 to 2020). The method was the immunoSEQ multiplex PCR assay. TCRdb mirrors the immuneACCESS table, restricted to in-frame sequences. Some clones are absent from its copies; in checked studies, under half trace to an unresolved V gene, and the reason for the others is unknown. This sample holds around 2.5 million clones; over 85% were observed only once. Of the sample, approximately 0.35% falls within the top ten clones. The sample taken for sequencing was naive CD4+ T cells from PBMCs. Reading the label with the study, this specimen's cell subset or site is: CD45RA+ positively selected. The origin of the receptors is a man younger than 30 in good health. Some clones in this sample may be carry-over from other donors' samples.

The rearrangement joins TRBV5-1 to TRBJ2-2; 7 nucleotides line up with TRBD2. With V trimmed by 5 bases and J by 5 bases, 6 bases remained unmatched. The CDR3 has 14 residues. Germline loops: CDR1 SGHRS, CDR2 YFSETQ. The CDR3 loop is CASRGGSGTGELFF. The CDR3 region has the DNA TGCGCCAGCAGGGGCGGGAGCGGTACCGGGGAGCTGTTTTTT.

The CDR3 bases are TGTGCCAGCAGCTTTTTTCCCACACCATGGGGGACCCAGTACTTC. Protein sequence: CASSFFPTPWGTQYF. The rearrangement uses TRBV7-2 and TRBJ2-5, with unresolved D. CDR3 length: 15 amino acids. Germline V gene data show CDR1 as SGHTA and CDR2 as FQGNSA. Trimming stripped 3 bases from V and 7 bases from J, with 18 bases between.

The V and J genes are TRBV7-9 and TRBJ2-5; TRBD1 matches at 9 bases. V lost 3 bases to trimming and J lost 3 bases; unmatched junction nucleotides: 2. CDR1 is SEHNR, CDR2 FQNEAQ, per germline (reference sequence). The CDR3 spans 14 residues. CDR3 DNA sequence: TGTGCCAGCAGCTTCTGGGACAGGGAAGAGACCCAGTACTTC. It specifies CASSFWDREETQYF.

The CDR3 protein is CASSYSWGAGQPQHF. CDR3 coding DNA: TGTGCCAGCAGTTACTCGTGGGGGGCAGGACAGCCCCAGCATTTT. The J gene is TRBJ1-5, the V gene TRBV6-5; TRBD1 might be the D (6 bases). The germline V gene encodes CDR1 MNHEY and CDR2 SVGAGI. Trimming cost V 0 bases and J 7 bases, with 13 bases left between them. There are 15 residues in the CDR3.

This chain links TRBV7-9 with TRBJ2-3, with a tentative D call TRBD1 (6 bases). Germline CDR1 SEHNR, CDR2 FQNEAQ (reference sequence). The CDR3 consists of 16 residues. V was trimmed by 4 bases and J by 2 bases, leaving 16 bases between them. The CDR3 is CASSSRGTGSTDTQYF. The CDR3 DNA reads TGTGCCAGCAGCTCTCGTGGAACAGGGTCCACAGATACGCAGTATTTT.

The chain combines TRBV29-1 with TRBJ2-5; 10 nucleotides align to TRBD2. Germline assignment: CDR1 SQVTM and CDR2 ANQGSEA. The CDR3 contains 14 residues. Trimming took 6 bases from V and 4 from J; bases not matched to a gene: 8. This CDR3 reads CSVGGLAIGETQYF. CDR3 bases: TGCAGCGTCGGGGGACTAGCGATTGGAGAGACCCAGTACTTC.

As to this clone: Other nucleotide sequences from this sample produce the same CDR3. The V call is TRBV7-9, the J call TRBJ2-7, with D unresolved. The CDR3 totals 12 residues. The germline V and J ends were trimmed by 5 bases and 4 bases, with 9 bases remaining between them. In germline, CDR1 is SEHNR, CDR2 FQNEAQ (reference sequence). The CDR3 protein is CASSRTGYEQYF. CDR3 nucleotide sequence: TGTGCCAGCAGCAGAACTGGTTACGAGCAGTACTTC.

The chain uses TRBV5-1 and TRBJ2-5; no clear D gene. The V gene lost 5 bases and the J gene lost 1 base, with 3 bases spanning the gap. The CDR3 runs to 11 residues. Germline V gene data show CDR1 as SGHRS and CDR2 as YFSETQ. CDR3 protein: CASRAQETQYF. CDR3 sequence (DNA): TGCGCCAGCAGGGCCCAAGAGACCCAGTACTTC.

This clone was seen a few times. V and J are TRBV4-2 and TRBJ1-4, with 7 bases matching TRBD1. The germline CDR1 and CDR2 sequences are LGHNA and YNFKEQ. The ends lost 1 base at V and 5 bases at J; junction bases unmatched: 4. CDR3 length equals 15 residues. The CDR3: CASSQVRDSNEKLFF. CDR3 DNA sequence: TGTGCCAGCAGCCAAGTCCGGGACAGCAATGAAAAACTGTTTTTT.

This rearrangement joins TRBV5-1 to TRBJ2-3; weak D call: TRBD1 (5 bases). Germline CDR1 reads SGHRS; CDR2 reads YFSETQ. The CDR3 loop spans 13 amino acids. The ends were cut back, 7 bases at V and 3 bases at J, with 12 bases in the middle. The DNA of the CDR3 is TGCGCCAGCGGTCTAGGGGAAACAGATACGCAGTATTTT. It is translated as CASGLGETDTQYF.

Here the CDR3 reads CASSPRTSSNQPQHF. Written as DNA, the CDR3 is TGTGCCAGCAGCCCAAGGACAAGTAGCAATCAGCCCCAGCATTTT. The gene calls are TRBV2 and TRBJ1-5; the D gene is possibly TRBD1 (5 bases). Germline assignment: CDR1 SNHLY and CDR2 FYNNEI. The V end was cut by 6 bases, the J end by 0 bases, with 12 bases between. The CDR3 runs 15 residues.

This clone was found a few times. The chain recombines TRBV30 with TRBJ1-1; possible D gene TRBD1, 6 bases. The CDR3 length is 14 residues. CDR1 and CDR2 (germline): GTSNPN, SVGIG (reference sequence). Trimming pared 3 bases from V and 10 bases from J, leaving 21 bases between. The CDR3 sequence is CAWSPTGQGSRAFF. DNA of the CDR3: TGTGCCTGGAGCCCCACAGGGCAGGGCAGTAGAGCTTTCTTT.

CDR3 sequence: CATHAPRVAYGYTF. CDR3 nucleotides: TGCGCCACCCATGCCCCGAGGGTAGCTTATGGCTACACCTTC. This chain uses TRBV10-2 with TRBJ1-2, with D hard to call. CDR3 length: 14 residues. Trimming cost V 10 bases and J 5 bases, with 20 bases left between them. Looked up from germline, CDR1 is WSHSY and CDR2 is SAAADI.

The chain carries TRBV5-1 and TRBJ2-1; TRBD1 matches 12 bases. This CDR3 has 15 residues. The germline V gene has CDR1 SGHRS and CDR2 YFSETQ. V lost 3 bases and J lost 10; bases outside the gene matches: 8. CDR3 nucleotide sequence: TGCGCCAGCAGCTCTGGCGGGACAGGGGGCGGGGAGCAGTTCTTC. This sequence encodes CASSSGGTGGGEQFF. Full variable domain (remainder filled in from reference TRBV5-1 and TRBJ2-1): KAGVTQTPRYLIKTRGQQVTLSCSPISGHRSVSWYQQTPGQGLQFLFEYFSETQRNKGNFPGRFSGRQFSNSRSEMNVSTLELGDSALYLCASSSGGTGGGEQFFGPGTRLTVL.

V usage is TRBV7-2 and J usage is TRBJ2-1; 8 nucleotides agree with TRBD1. CDR1 and CDR2 from the germline V gene are SGHTA and FQGNSA. The CDR3 totals 15 residues. J lost 5 bases, V lost 5 bases, and 8 bases had no gene match. CDR3 sequence (DNA): TGTGCCAGCAGCGCTCACCAGGGGGCTAACAATGAGCAGTTCTTC. Translation: CASSAHQGANNEQFF.

This clone was detected only once. J is TRBJ1-6 and V is TRBV5-6; D gene uncertain. Per the germline V gene, CDR1 is SGHDT and CDR2 is YYEEEE. V was shortened by 4 bases and J by 8 bases, with 19 bases between the two germline ends. The CDR3 runs to 16 residues. The CDR3 loop reads CASSPTRANLDSPLHF. The CDR3 DNA reads TGTGCCAGCAGCCCGACCCGGGCCAACCTCGATTCACCCCTCCACTTT.

The chain joins TRBV10-3 to TRBJ1-1; possible D gene TRBD1, 5 bases. The CDR3 has 13 residues. V lost 3 bases and J lost 4, with 9 bases in between. Germline V gives CDR1 ENHRY, CDR2 SYGVKD. CDR3 in DNA: TGTGCCATCAGTGATTTGACAGCCACTGAAGCTTTCTTT. It yields the protein CAISDLTATEAFF.

In regard to this clone: Other DNA sequences in the same sample also yield this CDR3. The V call is TRBV27, the J call TRBJ2-7, with D uncertain. Germline V CDR1 and CDR2: MNHEY, SMNVEV (reference sequence). Trimming took 5 bases from V and 2 from J, leaving 13 bases between them. The CDR3 totals 14 residues. The CDR3 nucleotides read TGTGCCAGCAGTCTGAGTGGCCGAGCCTACGAGCAGTACTTC. Protein product: CASSLSGRAYEQYF.

V is TRBV5-6 and J is TRBJ1-4, with D possibly being TRBD1 (5 bases). V lost 3 bases, J lost 8 bases, and 11 bases lay in between. In germline, CDR1 is SGHDT, CDR2 YYEEEE. The CDR3 consists of 13 residues. The CDR3, as DNA: TGTGCCAGCAGCTCCAGGGTATACGAAAAACTGTTTTTT. Residues: CASSSRVYEKLFF.

This rearrangement joins TRBV10-3 to TRBJ1-3; a possible D gene is TRBD1 (6 bases). V was shortened by 3 bases and J by 9 bases, with 9 bases between the two germline ends. This CDR3 is 12 amino acids long. Germline values: CDR1 ENHRY, CDR2 SYGVKD. The CDR3 DNA reads TGTGCCATCAGTGACACGGGGGCCACCATATATTTT. Its translation is CAISDTGATIYF.

Of note for this clone: The same CDR3 arises from other DNA sequences in this sample as well. V usage is TRBV10-3 and J usage is TRBJ2-7, with TRBD2 matching over 10 bases. V lost 4 bases, J lost 6 bases, and 3 bases stayed unmatched. The CDR3 length is 13 residues. Germline assignment: CDR1 ENHRY and CDR2 SYGVKD. The CDR3 DNA follows: TGTGCCATCAGTGGTCTAGCGGGAGTCGAGCAGTACTTC. Translation: CAISGLAGVEQYF.

CDR3 nucleotides: TGTGCCAGCAGTTTATCTGGCGCGGGAAGATCGGATACGCAGTATTTT. Residues: CASSLSGAGRSDTQYF. This chain links TRBV28 with TRBJ2-3; TRBD2 might be the D (6 bases). In germline, CDR1 is MDHEN, CDR2 SYDVKM. The V and J ends lost 1 base and 6 bases respectively, with 17 bases between them. This CDR3 contains 16 residues.

The chain's CDR3 is CASSPQKSTDTQYF. CDR3 bases: TGCGCCAGCAGCCCGCAGAAAAGCACAGATACGCAGTATTTT. This rearrangement joins TRBV5-1 to TRBJ2-3; D remains unclear. This CDR3 has 14 amino acids. Germline V lookup: CDR1 SGHRS, CDR2 YFSETQ. V lost 4 bases and J 0 bases, leaving 9 bases between the germline ends. Combining the CDR3 with reference TRBV5-1 and TRBJ2-3 gives the whole variable domain KAGVTQTPRYLIKTRGQQVTLSCSPISGHRSVSWYQQTPGQGLQFLFEYFSETQRNKGNFPGRFSGRQFSNSRSEMNVSTLELGDSALYLCASSPQKSTDTQYFGPGTRLTVL.

The chain employs TRBV5-4 and TRBJ2-5; D uncertain. The CDR3 consists of 16 residues. V shed 4 bases and J shed 1 base, with 17 bases lying between them. CDR1 is SGHNT, CDR2 YYREEE, per germline (reference sequence). As DNA, the CDR3 is TGTGCCAGCAGCCTGGGGAATGGAGCCCTCCAAGAGACCCAGTACTTC. Its translation is CASSLGNGALQETQYF.

The chain uses TRBV2 and TRBJ2-3; a weak D match, TRBD2 (5 bases). Germline V lookup: CDR1 SNHLY, CDR2 FYNNEI. The CDR3 totals 14 residues. The V gene lost 6 bases and the J gene lost 5 bases, with 15 bases spanning the gap. The CDR3 DNA reads TGTGCCAGCAGGGTGACGGACTCCCAAGATACGCAGTATTTT. Protein sequence: CASRVTDSQDTQYF. Supplemented by reference TRBV2 and TRBJ2-3, the full variable domain reads EPEVTQTPSHQVTQMGQEVILRCVPISNHLYFYWYRQILGQKVEFLVSFYNNEISEKSEIFDDQFSVERPDGSNFTLKIRSTKLEDSAMYFCASRVTDSQDTQYFGPGTRLTVL.

With respect to this clone: At the DNA level, this CDR3 is encoded by other sequences in the same sample as well. This sequence joins TRBV18 and TRBJ2-1; 13 bases line up with TRBD2. CDR1 is KGHSH, CDR2 LQKENI, per germline. Losses at the gene ends were 5 bases for V and 7 bases for J; bases not matched to a gene: 2. This CDR3 has 14 residues. In DNA form, the CDR3 reads TGTGCCAGCTCAGGACTAGCGGGAGTTAATGAGCAGTTCTTC. This gives the protein CASSGLAGVNEQFF.

This chain uses TRBV5-1 with TRBJ2-1; 10 nucleotides agree with TRBD2. The J segment lost 4 bases and the V segment lost 4 bases, leaving 11 bases of the junction unmatched. The CDR3 consists of 17 residues. Germline CDR1 reads SGHRS; CDR2 reads YFSETQ. CDR3 coding DNA: TGCGCCAGCAGCGGGGCTAGCGGGAGCTCTTCGTACAATGAGCAGTTCTTC. Translation gives CASSGASGSSSYNEQFF. The entire variable domain, with the rest obtained from reference TRBV5-1 and TRBJ2-1, is as follows: KAGVTQTPRYLIKTRGQQVTLSCSPISGHRSVSWYQQTPGQGLQFLFEYFSETQRNKGNFPGRFSGRQFSNSRSEMNVSTLELGDSALYLCASSGASGSSSYNEQFFGPGTRLTVL.